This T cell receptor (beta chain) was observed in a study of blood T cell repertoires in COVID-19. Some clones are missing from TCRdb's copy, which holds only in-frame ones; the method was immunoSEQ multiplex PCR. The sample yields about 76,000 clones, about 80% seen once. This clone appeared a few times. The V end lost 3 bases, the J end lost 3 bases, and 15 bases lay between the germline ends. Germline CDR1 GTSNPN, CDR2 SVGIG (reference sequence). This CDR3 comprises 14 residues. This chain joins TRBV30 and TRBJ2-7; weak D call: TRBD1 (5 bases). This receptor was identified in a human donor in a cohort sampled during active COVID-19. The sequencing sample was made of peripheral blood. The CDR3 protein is CAWSRQLGVYEQYF. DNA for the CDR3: TGTGCCTGGAGCAGACAGTTGGGTGTCTACGAGCAGTACTTC.